The TCR beta chain under discussion was sequenced for a study of sequential checkpoint blockade in melanoma. Germline CDR1 reads LNHDA; CDR2 reads SQIVND (reference sequence). The CDR3 covers 13 residues. Sequenced by immunoSEQ multiplex PCR; TCRdb stores in-frame clones only, minus some. Counted here are around 7,000 clones, about four fifths occurring once; the ten biggest clones make up almost 7.5%. Treatment defined: randomized to nivolumab then ipilimumab (arm A) or the reverse (arm B). Note on this clone: The junction and the germline gene differ at one end; a read error may be behind it.

The sequence derives from a human donor with melanoma. The sequencing here drew on CD8+ T cells sorted from blood (inferred from file names), taken from a patient given nivolumab and ipilimumab in sequence. The rearrangement links TRBV19 to TRBJ1-1; D remains ambiguous. The CDR3 loop reads CASGMWANTEAFF. The DNA for the CDR3 is TGTGCCAGTGGTATGTGGGCGAACACTGAAGCTTTCTTT. Combining the CDR3 with reference TRBV19 and TRBJ1-1 gives the whole variable domain DGGITQSPKYLFRKEGQNVTLSCEQNLNHDAMYWYRQDPGQGLRLIYYSQIVNDFQKGDIAEGYSVSREKKESFPLTVTSAQKNPTAFYLCASGMWANTEAFFGQGTRLTVV.